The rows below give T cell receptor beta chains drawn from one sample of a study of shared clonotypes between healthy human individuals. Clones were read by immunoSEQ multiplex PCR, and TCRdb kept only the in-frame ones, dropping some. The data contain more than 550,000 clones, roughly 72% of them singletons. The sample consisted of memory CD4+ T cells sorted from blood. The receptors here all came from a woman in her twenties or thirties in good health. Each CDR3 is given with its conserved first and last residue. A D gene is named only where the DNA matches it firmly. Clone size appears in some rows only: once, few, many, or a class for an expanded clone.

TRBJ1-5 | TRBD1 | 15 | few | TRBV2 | TGTGCCAGCACCCGGGACAGGTTTAGCAATCAGCCCCAGCATTTT | CASTRDRFSNQPQHF
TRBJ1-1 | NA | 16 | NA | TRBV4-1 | TGCGCCAGCAGCCAAGCGATCGTGGCTGGGAACACTGAAGCTTTCTTT | CASSQAIVAGNTEAFF
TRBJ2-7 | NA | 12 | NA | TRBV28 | TGTGCCAGCAGTCGTCACCAGAACGAGCAGTACTTC | CASSRHQNEQYF
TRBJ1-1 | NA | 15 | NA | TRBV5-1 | TGCGCCAGCAGCCCCGCGGGACACCTGAACACTGAAGCTTTCTTT | CASSPAGHLNTEAFF
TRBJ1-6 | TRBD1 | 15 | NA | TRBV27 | TGTGCCAGCAGCCTAGTTGGGGACAGCCTTTCGCCCCTCCACTTT | CASSLVGDSLSPLHF
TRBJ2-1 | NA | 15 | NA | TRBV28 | TGTGCCAGCAGATCGATCCCTTCTATGCGCAATGAGCAGTTCTTC | CASRSIPSMRNEQFF
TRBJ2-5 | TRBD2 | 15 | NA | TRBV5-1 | TGCGCCAGCAGCTTGGGAGGGACTAGTATGGAGACCCAGTACTTC | CASSLGGTSMETQYF
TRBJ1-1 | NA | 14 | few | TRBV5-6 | TGTGCCAGCAGCTTGGACGGGTTCGGCACTGAAGCTTTCTTT | CASSLDGFGTEAFF
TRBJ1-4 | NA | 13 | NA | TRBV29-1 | TGCAGCGTTGCCAAGGGACCGAATGAAAAACTGTTTTTT | CSVAKGPNEKLFF
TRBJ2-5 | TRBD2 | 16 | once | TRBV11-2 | TGTGCCAGCAGCTTAGCAGCGGGAGGGCGGCGGGAGACCCAGTACTTC | CASSLAAGGRRETQYF
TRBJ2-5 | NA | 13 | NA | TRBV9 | TGTGCCAGCAGCGTAGCGGGTATAGAGACCCAGTACTTC | CASSVAGIETQYF
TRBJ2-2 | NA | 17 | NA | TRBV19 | TGTGCCAGTAGGCGGGGTTTTCGGTCGCGGGACACCGGGGAGCTGTTTTTT | CASRRGFRSRDTGELFF
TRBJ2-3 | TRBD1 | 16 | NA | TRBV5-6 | TGTGCCAGCAGCTTGGCCGGACAGGGCTTTCCAGATACGCAGTATTTT | CASSLAGQGFPDTQYF
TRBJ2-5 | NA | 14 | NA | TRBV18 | TGTGCCAGCTCACCAGGGGATAGATCAGAGACCCAGTACTTC | CASSPGDRSETQYF
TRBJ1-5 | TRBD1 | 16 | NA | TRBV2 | TGTGCCAGCAAGGGACAGGGGGCTTCGAGCAATCAGCCCCAGCATTTT | CASKGQGASSNQPQHF
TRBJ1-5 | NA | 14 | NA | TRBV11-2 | TGTGCCAGCAGCTCCCATGGCGCCAATCAGCCCCAGCATTTT | CASSSHGANQPQHF
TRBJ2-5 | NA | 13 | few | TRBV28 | TGTGCCAGCAGTTTAAGGGAAATGGAGACCCAGTACTTC | CASSLREMETQYF
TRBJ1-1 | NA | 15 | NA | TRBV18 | TGTGCCAGCTCACCAAAGGGGGTCCGAAGGACTGAAGCTTTCTTT | CASSPKGVRRTEAFF
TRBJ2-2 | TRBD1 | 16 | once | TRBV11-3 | TGTGCCAGCAACAGGGGCCAGGGCACCAACACCGGGGAGCTGTTTTTT | CASNRGQGTNTGELFF
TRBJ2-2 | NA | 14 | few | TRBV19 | TGTGCCAGTACGGGTGCGGGCCCTGGCGGGGAGCTGTTTTTT | CASTGAGPGGELFF
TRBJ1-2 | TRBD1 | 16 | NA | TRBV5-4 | TGTGCCAGCAGCTTGGATGAATCCGGGACAGTCGGTGGCTACACCTTC | CASSLDESGTVGGYTF
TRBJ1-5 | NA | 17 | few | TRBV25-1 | TGTGCCAGCAGCGAACCCGGCAGGGAGCCGAGCAATCAGCCCCAGCATTTT | CASSEPGREPSNQPQHF
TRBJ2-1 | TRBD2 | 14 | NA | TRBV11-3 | TGTGCCAGCAGCACAAGCGGGAGGTACGATGAGCAGTTCTTC | CASSTSGRYDEQFF
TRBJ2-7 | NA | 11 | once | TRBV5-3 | TGTGCCAGAACAGGACTTAACGAGCAGTACTTC | CARTGLNEQYF
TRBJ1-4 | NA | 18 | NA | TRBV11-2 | TGTGCCAGCAGACCCGGGAGGGGTCAAAAATCAACTAATGAAAAACTGTTTTTT | CASRPGRGQKSTNEKLFF
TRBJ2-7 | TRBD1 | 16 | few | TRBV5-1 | TGCGCCAGCAGCCTCGGGTCCGGGACAGGGGTGAGTGAGCAGTACTTC | CASSLGSGTGVSEQYF
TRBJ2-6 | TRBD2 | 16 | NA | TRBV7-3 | TGTGCCAGCAGCTCGCGGGGGAGGTCTGGGGCCAACGTCCTGACTTTC | CASSSRGRSGANVLTF
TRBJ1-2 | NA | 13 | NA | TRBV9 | TGTGCCAGCAGCCCATTGACAGGTTATGGCTACACCTTC | CASSPLTGYGYTF
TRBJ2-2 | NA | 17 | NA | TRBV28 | TGTGCCAGCAGTTCCAACGGGGGTAGTGGTAGAACCGGGGAGCTGTTTTTT | CASSSNGGSGRTGELFF
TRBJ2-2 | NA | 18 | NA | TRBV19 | TGTGCCAGTAGTGGGGTGTGGGGTAGGGAGGCAAACACCGGGGAGCTGTTTTTT | CASSGVWGREANTGELFF
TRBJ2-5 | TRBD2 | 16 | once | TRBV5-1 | TGCGCCAGCAGCTTGGATTTGGGTCGGGCGGGAGAAACCCAGTACTTC | CASSLDLGRAGETQYF
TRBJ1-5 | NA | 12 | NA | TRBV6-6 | TGTGCCAGCAGGAATCAGGGGCAGCCCCAGCATTTT | CASRNQGQPQHF
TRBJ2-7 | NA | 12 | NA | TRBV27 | TGTGCCAGCAGTTTCTATGGCGGGACACTCCTCTTC | CASSFYGGTLLF
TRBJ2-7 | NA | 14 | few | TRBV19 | TGTGCCAGTAGTGTCTTTGGGAGTAGGGGCGAGCAGTACTTC | CASSVFGSRGEQYF
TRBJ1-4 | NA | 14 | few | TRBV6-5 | TGTGCCAGCAGTCCGGGGACGGGTGATGAAAAACTGTTTTTT | CASSPGTGDEKLFF
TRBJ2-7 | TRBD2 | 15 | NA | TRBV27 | TGTGCCAGCAGCCGATACCCGGGACTAGACTACGAGCAGTACTTC | CASSRYPGLDYEQYF
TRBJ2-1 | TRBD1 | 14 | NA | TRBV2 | TGTGCCAGCAGGGACAGGGTAAACTACAATGAGCAGTTCTTC | CASRDRVNYNEQFF
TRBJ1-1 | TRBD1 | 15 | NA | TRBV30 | TGTGCCTGGAGTGCCGGGACAGGCCTAAACACTGAAGCTTTCTTT | CAWSAGTGLNTEAFF